Following are 21 T cell receptor beta chains from one sample sequenced in a study of blood T cell repertoires in COVID-19. The protocol was immunoSEQ multiplex PCR, while the TCRdb copy is restricted to in-frame clones and leaves out a portion. The sample has around 170,000 clones, around 84% seen once. The specimen sequenced was peripheral blood. These receptors all come from a young man with active or convalescent COVID-19.

The CDR3 here is CASRHPGQGIHEQFF. In DNA form, the CDR3 reads TGTGCCAGCAGGCACCCGGGACAGGGGATACATGAGCAGTTCTTC. The chain employs TRBV6-5 and TRBJ2-1; 10 bases are a match to TRBD1. There are 15 residues in the CDR3. The V and J ends lost 6 bases and 8 bases, in that order; junction bases with no gene match: 10. CDR1 is MNHEY and CDR2 is SVGAGI in the germline V gene.

This clone was counted once. The sample contains more than one DNA sequence encoding this CDR3. The chain uses TRBV11-3 and TRBJ1-1; no clear D gene. CDR1 and CDR2 from the germline V gene are SGHNT and YENEEA. This CDR3 comprises 12 residues. V was shortened by 1 base and J by 11 bases, with 11 bases between the two germline ends. The chain's CDR3 is CASSLVGGPAFF. The CDR3 DNA reads TGTGCCAGCAGCTTAGTCGGTGGGCCTGCTTTCTTT.

The chain carries TRBV7-2 and TRBJ2-1; TRBD1 might be the D (5 bases). The germline V gene has CDR1 SGHTA and CDR2 FQGNSA. Between the trimmed V and J ends, which lost 3 bases and 3 bases, there was a span of 12 bases. CDR3 size: 15 residues. CDR3 region: CASSLSATDYNEQFF. The CDR3 DNA reads as TGTGCCAGCAGCTTGTCCGCGACAGACTACAATGAGCAGTTCTTC.

This clone was picked up one time. The rearrangement links TRBV6-5 to TRBJ1-1, with D maybe TRBD1 (5 bases). The CDR3 covers 15 residues. The V and J ends lost 2 bases and 7 bases respectively, with 17 bases between them. Per the germline V gene, CDR1 is MNHEY and CDR2 is SVGAGI. CDR3 nucleotide sequence: TGTGCCAGCAGTTACGTGGGCAGGGAGGTAGATGAAGCTTTCTTT. This encodes CASSYVGREVDEAFF.

V gene TRBV27 combines with J gene TRBJ1-6; D is undetermined. Trimming removed 5 bases from V and 7 bases from J, with 15 bases in between. Germline CDR1 is MNHEY and CDR2 is SMNVEV (reference sequence). The CDR3 totals 15 residues. For the CDR3, the DNA is TGTGCCAGCAGTATTCCGAACGGACTCAATTCACCCCTCCACTTT. Translating gives CASSIPNGLNSPLHF.

This sequence joins TRBV13 and TRBJ2-7, with TRBD2 matching over 8 bases. V dropped 5 bases and J dropped 4; count of bases not matched to a gene: 16. Germline-derived CDR1 and CDR2 are PRHDT and FYEKMQ (reference sequence). The CDR3 runs to 17 residues. CDR3 region: CASSLTSGRATSYEQYF. CDR3 sequence (DNA): TGTGCCAGCAGCCTTACTAGCGGCCGGGCAACCTCTTACGAGCAGTACTTC.

The rearrangement links TRBV9 to TRBJ2-3; D is possibly TRBD2 (5 bases). Deletions cut 2 bases from V and 4 bases from J, with 8 bases between. Per germline, CDR1 SGDLS and CDR2 YYNGEE. This CDR3 contains 13 residues. CDR3 region: CASSVSVPDTQYF. The CDR3 DNA reads as TGTGCCAGCAGCGTTAGCGTACCAGATACGCAGTATTTT.

The V call is TRBV5-1, the J call TRBJ2-1; 12 bases line up with TRBD2. The J segment lost 9 bases and the V segment lost 2 bases, leaving 6 bases of the junction unmatched. Germline CDR1 is SGHRS and CDR2 is YFSETQ. The CDR3 extends over 15 amino acids. CDR3 DNA sequence: TGCGCCAGCAGCTTAGCTAGCGGGGGGGCTGTTGAGCAGTTCTTC. Translated, it gives CASSLASGGAVEQFF.

The V and J genes are TRBV19 and TRBJ1-5, with D maybe TRBD1 (5 bases). Germline V lookup: CDR1 LNHDA, CDR2 SQIVND (reference sequence). The V gene lost 5 bases and the J gene lost 5 bases, with 13 bases spanning the gap. The CDR3 is 14 residues long. This CDR3 reads CASSSGGKYQPQHF. CDR3 sequence (DNA): TGTGCCAGTAGTTCCGGGGGTAAGTATCAGCCCCAGCATTTT.

The V gene is TRBV29-1, the J gene TRBJ2-7, with D perhaps matching TRBD2 (5 bases). Germline CDR1 and CDR2: SQVTM and ANQGSEA. This CDR3 contains 13 residues. V was trimmed by 2 bases and J by 4 bases, leaving 12 bases between them. The CDR3 loop reads CSVERGVGYEQYF. CDR3 DNA: TGCAGCGTTGAACGGGGAGTCGGTTACGAGCAGTACTTC.

CDR3: CASSINGVGGNEQYF. The CDR3 bases are TGTGCCAGCAGCATAAATGGGGTAGGAGGGAACGAGCAGTACTTC. The rearrangement joins TRBV9 to TRBJ2-7, with D possibly TRBD2 on 6 matching bases. The CDR3 has 15 amino acids. The V end was cut by 4 bases, the J end by 5 bases, with 19 bases between. Germline V gives CDR1 SGDLS, CDR2 YYNGEE.

J is TRBJ1-1 and V is TRBV20-1; D unclear. Germline V gene sequence: CDR1 DFQATT, CDR2 SNEGSKA (reference sequence). Trimming pared 5 bases from V and 3 bases from J, leaving 7 bases between. This CDR3 contains 11 residues. The chain's CDR3 is CSAGTDTEAFF. The CDR3 DNA is TGCAGTGCTGGTACAGACACTGAAGCTTTCTTT.

The CDR3 protein is CASSQKPQGDYGYTF. For the CDR3, the DNA is TGCGCCAGCAGCCAAAAACCACAGGGAGACTATGGCTACACCTTC. The gene calls are TRBV4-3 and TRBJ1-2, with a weak D call TRBD1 (6 bases). This CDR3 contains 15 residues. Trimming removed 2 bases at V and 3 bases at J, with 13 bases between. In germline, CDR1 is LGHNA, CDR2 YSLEER.

CDR3 bases: TGTGCCAGCAGTGACGAGGGGGCAGGGGAGACCCAGTACTTC. This sequence encodes CASSDEGAGETQYF. This sequence joins TRBV2 and TRBJ2-5; 7 positions agree with TRBD1. With V trimmed by 3 bases and J by 5 bases, 6 bases remained unmatched. The germline V gene has CDR1 SNHLY and CDR2 FYNNEI. The length of the CDR3 is 14 residues.

The chain has TRBV5-1 and TRBJ2-1, with 9 nucleotides matching TRBD2. This CDR3 has 15 residues. Trimming cost V 0 bases and J 2 bases; bases outside gene matches: 0. Per germline, CDR1 SGHRS and CDR2 YFSETQ. CDR3 nucleotides: TGCGCCAGCAGCTTGGTAGCGGGAGCCTACAATGAGCAGTTCTTC. Translating gives CASSLVAGAYNEQFF. Full variable domain (rest looked up from reference TRBV5-1 and TRBJ2-1): KAGVTQTPRYLIKTRGQQVTLSCSPISGHRSVSWYQQTPGQGLQFLFEYFSETQRNKGNFPGRFSGRQFSNSRSEMNVSTLELGDSALYLCASSLVAGAYNEQFFGPGTRLTVL.

This clone has just a few counts. The chain uses TRBV6-1 and TRBJ2-3; 7 bases map to TRBD2. CDR1 and CDR2 from the germline V gene are MNHNS and SASEGT. V lost 0 bases to trimming and J lost 5 bases; unmatched junction nucleotides: 5. The CDR3 has 15 residues. DNA for the CDR3: TGTGCCAGCAGTGAAGCGGGGGGGTTACAAGATACGCAGTATTTT. This translates into CASSEAGGLQDTQYF.

This chain uses TRBV6-1 with TRBJ1-5; 8 nucleotides agree with TRBD1. Germline assignment: CDR1 MNHNS and CDR2 SASEGT. The CDR3 covers 16 residues. Trimming removed 2 bases from V and 0 bases from J; junction bases left unmatched: 3. CDR3: CASSEQGADSNQPQHF. The CDR3 nucleotides read TGTGCCAGCAGTGAACAGGGGGCGGATAGCAATCAGCCCCAGCATTTT.

V is TRBV3-1 (or the pseudogene TRBV3-2) and J is TRBJ2-4, with a possible D match to TRBD2 (6 bases). Germline CDR1 reads LGHDT; CDR2 reads YNNKEL (reference sequence). The CDR3 loop spans 15 amino acids. V lost 3 bases to trimming and J lost 1 base, with 10 bases between them. The CDR3 bases are TGTGCCAGCAGCCAGCGGGAAGTGGCCAAAAACATTCAGTACTTC. Translated, it gives CASSQREVAKNIQYF.

This chain's CDR3 is CASSQDGTGSGTEAFF. CDR3 bases: TGCGCCAGCAGCCAAGATGGGACAGGAAGCGGCACTGAAGCTTTCTTT. This chain links TRBV4-1 with TRBJ1-1, with 8 bases fitting TRBD1. The J segment lost 4 bases and the V segment lost 0 bases, leaving 7 bases of the junction unmatched. CDR1 MGHRA and CDR2 YSYEKL come from the germline V gene. This CDR3 is built from 16 residues.

The chain recombines TRBV11-3 with TRBJ1-1; TRBD1 might be the D (5 bases). The length of the CDR3 is 15 residues. Deletions cut 7 bases from V and 0 bases from J, with 15 bases between. The germline CDR1 and CDR2 sequences are SGHNT and YENEEA. CDR3 sequence: CASNGRVTMNTEAFF. DNA for the CDR3: TGTGCCAGCAACGGCAGGGTTACGATGAACACTGAAGCTTTCTTT.

This rearrangement joins TRBV15 to TRBJ2-4; TRBD1 agrees at 8 bases. The CDR3 is made up of 18 amino acids. V lost 0 bases to trimming and J lost 1 base; unmatched junction nucleotides: 8. Germline V lookup: CDR1 LNHNV, CDR2 YYDKDF (reference sequence). Here the CDR3 DNA reads TGTGCCACCAGCAGAGAGTCGCGGACAGGGATGGCCAAAAACATTCAGTACTTC. As protein: CATSRESRTGMAKNIQYF.